This T cell receptor (beta chain) derives from a study of blood T cell repertoires in COVID-19. As for the study in general: T cells, B-cell-depleted T cells, or PBMCs provided the cDNA or gDNA that served as material.

The germline gives CDR1 MGHDK, CDR2 SYGVNS. The CDR3 is 17 residues long. The V segment lost 4 bases and the J segment 6 bases; nucleotides outside the gene matches: 9. Using immunoSEQ multiplex PCR, the repertoire was profiled, and TCRdb retains in-frame clones only, with some absent. The table includes approximately 170,000 clones, about 80% detected once. V gene TRBV25-1 combines with J gene TRBJ2-1; 13 positions match TRBD2. The sequenced sample was peripheral blood. This TCR was sampled from an elderly woman with acute or convalescent COVID-19. The chain's CDR3 is CASSVGVGLAGVNEQFF. DNA for the CDR3: TGTGCCAGCAGTGTGGGGGTCGGACTAGCGGGAGTCAATGAGCAGTTCTTC.